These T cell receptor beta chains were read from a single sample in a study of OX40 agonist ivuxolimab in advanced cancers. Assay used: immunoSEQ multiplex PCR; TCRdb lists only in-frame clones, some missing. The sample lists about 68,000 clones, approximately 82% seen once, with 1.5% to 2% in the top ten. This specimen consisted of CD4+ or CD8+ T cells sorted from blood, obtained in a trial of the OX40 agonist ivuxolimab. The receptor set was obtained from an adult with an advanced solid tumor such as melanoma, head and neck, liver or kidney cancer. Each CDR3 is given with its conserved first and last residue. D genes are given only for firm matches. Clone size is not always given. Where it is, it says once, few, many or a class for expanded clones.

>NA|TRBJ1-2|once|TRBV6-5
CASRWNYGYTF
TGTGCCAGTCGATGGAACTATGGCTACACCTTC
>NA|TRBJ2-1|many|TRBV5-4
CASSLDLEGEQFF
TGTGCCAGCAGCCTAGATCTGGAGGGTGAGCAGTTCTTC
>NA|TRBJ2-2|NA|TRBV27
CASSFVAKGELFF
TGTGCCAGCAGTTTCGTAGCAAAGGGGGAGCTGTTTTTT
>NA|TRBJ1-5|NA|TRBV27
CASSLSTRGPSNQPQHF
TGTGCCAGCAGTTTATCCACCAGGGGTCCTAGCAATCAGCCCCAGCATTTT
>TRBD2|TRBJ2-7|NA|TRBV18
CASSPSWGAGGKYEQYF
TGTGCCAGCTCACCATCTTGGGGGGCGGGAGGGAAATACGAGCAGTACTTC
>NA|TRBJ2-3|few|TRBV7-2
CASSLQGSDTQYF
TGTGCCAGCAGCTTACAGGGATCAGATACGCAGTATTTT
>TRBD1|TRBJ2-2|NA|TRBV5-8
CASSLHGTGNGELFF
TGTGCCAGCAGCTTGCACGGGACAGGAAACGGGGAGCTGTTTTTT
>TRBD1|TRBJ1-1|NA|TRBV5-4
CASSWTGGNTEAFF
TGTGCCAGCAGCTGGACAGGTGGGAACACTGAAGCTTTCTTT
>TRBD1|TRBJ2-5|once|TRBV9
CASSRASAGQGETQYF
TGTGCCAGCAGCCGGGCCTCGGCGGGACAGGGAGAGACCCAGTACTTC
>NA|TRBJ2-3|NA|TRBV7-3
CASSLSRMDTQYF
TGTGCCAGCAGCTTATCCCGCATGGATACGCAGTATTTT
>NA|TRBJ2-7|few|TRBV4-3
CASSQELGGTSYEQYF
TGCGCCAGCAGCCAAGAATTAGGCGGGACCTCCTACGAGCAGTACTTC
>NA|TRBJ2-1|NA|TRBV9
CASSVLGTASYNEQFF
TGTGCCAGCAGCGTACTCGGGACTGCCTCCTACAATGAGCAGTTCTTC
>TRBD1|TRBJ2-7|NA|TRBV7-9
CASSQGQASQQYF
TGTGCCAGCAGCCAAGGACAGGCCTCCCAGCAGTACTTC
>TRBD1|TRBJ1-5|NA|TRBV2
CASTGTGYNQPQHF
TGTGCCAGCACCGGGACAGGGTACAATCAGCCCCAGCATTTT
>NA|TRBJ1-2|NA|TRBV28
CASPIDSSFNYGYTF
TGTGCCAGCCCTATCGACAGTAGCTTTAACTATGGCTACACCTTC
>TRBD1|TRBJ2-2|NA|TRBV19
CASSRQGAYTGELFF
TGTGCCAGTAGTAGACAGGGGGCCTACACCGGGGAGCTGTTTTTT
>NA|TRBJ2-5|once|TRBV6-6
CASSPLEETQYF
TGTGCCAGCAGTCCCTTGGAAGAGACCCAGTACTTC
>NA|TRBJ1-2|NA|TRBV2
CASSEREAFYGYTF
TGTGCCAGCAGTGAAAGGGAAGCCTTCTATGGCTACACCTTC
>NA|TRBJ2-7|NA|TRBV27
CASSLVGTSSYEQYF
TGTGCCAGCAGTTTAGTCGGGACCAGCTCCTACGAGCAGTACTTC
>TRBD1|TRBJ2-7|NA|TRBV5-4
CASSSLGSTGGSPYEQYF
TGTGCCAGCAGCTCCTTGGGTTCGACAGGGGGAAGCCCCTACGAGCAGTACTTC
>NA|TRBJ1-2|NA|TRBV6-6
CATSSESYYGYTF
TGTGCCACCTCATCCGAATCCTACTATGGCTACACCTTC
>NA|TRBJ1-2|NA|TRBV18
CASSPPGEDLYGYTF
TGTGCCAGCTCCCCCCCGGGCGAAGATCTCTATGGCTACACCTTC
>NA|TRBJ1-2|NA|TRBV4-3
CASSQDRVGFNGYTF
TGCGCCAGCAGCCAAGATCGGGTAGGGTTCAACGGCTACACCTTC
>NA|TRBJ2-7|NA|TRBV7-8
CASSRRRVQRYEQYF
TGTGCCAGCAGCCGGCGCAGAGTCCAACGCTACGAGCAGTACTTC
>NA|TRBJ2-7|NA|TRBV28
CATRVGLNTYEQYF
TGTGCCACCCGGGTGGGGCTAAACACTTACGAGCAGTACTTC
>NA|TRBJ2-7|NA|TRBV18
CASSPGLVDFYEQYF
TGTGCCAGCTCACCAGGGCTAGTTGATTTCTACGAGCAGTACTTC
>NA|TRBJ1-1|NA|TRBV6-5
CATSRGSEAFF
TGTGCCACCAGCCGGGGCTCTGAAGCTTTCTTT
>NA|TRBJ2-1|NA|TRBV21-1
CASARETSGTPGPFF
TGTGCCAGCGCCAGAGAAACTAGCGGGACTCCGGGTCCGTTCTTC
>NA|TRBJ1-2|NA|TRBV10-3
CAISGAGEDGYTF
TGTGCCATCAGTGGGGCAGGGGAGGATGGCTACACCTTC
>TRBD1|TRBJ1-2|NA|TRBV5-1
CASSETGGDYGYTF
TGCGCCAGCAGCGAGACAGGGGGCGACTATGGCTACACCTTC
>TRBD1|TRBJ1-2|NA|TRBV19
CASSNQGGTGYNYGYTF
TGTGCCAGTAGTAACCAGGGGGGGACAGGTTACAACTATGGCTACACCTTC
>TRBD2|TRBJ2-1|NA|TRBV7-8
CASSSRGGLAGDLEQFF
TGTGCCAGCAGCTCCAGGGGCGGGTTAGCGGGAGATCTTGAGCAGTTCTTC
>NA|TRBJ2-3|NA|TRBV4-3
CASSQRLGVSTDTQYF
TGCGCCAGCAGCCAACGTTTGGGGGTGAGCACAGATACGCAGTATTTT
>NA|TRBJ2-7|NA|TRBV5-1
CASSLDRDEEAF
TGCGCCAGCAGCTTGGACCGGGACGAGGAGGCCTTC
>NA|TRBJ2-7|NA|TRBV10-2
CASSGPSTGQSSYEQYF
TGCGCCAGCAGTGGACCCTCAACAGGGCAGTCATCCTACGAGCAGTACTTC
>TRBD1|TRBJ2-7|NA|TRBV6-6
CASSYPGTGSNEQYF
TGTGCCAGCAGTTACCCCGGGACAGGGAGCAACGAGCAGTACTTC
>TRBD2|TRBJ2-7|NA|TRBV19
CASSGGLAGVYEQYF
TGTGCCAGTAGTGGAGGACTAGCGGGTGTATACGAGCAGTACTTC
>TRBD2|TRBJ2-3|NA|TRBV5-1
CASSTLTSGSSYTDTQYF
TGCGCCAGCAGCACATTGACTAGCGGGAGTTCGTATACAGATACGCAGTATTTT
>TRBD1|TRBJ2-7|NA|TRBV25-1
CASSQPGGAYEQYF
TGTGCCAGCAGTCAACCAGGGGGCGCCTACGAGCAGTACTTC
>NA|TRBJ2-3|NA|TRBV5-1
CASSLDGRVSDTQYF
TGCGCCAGCAGCTTGGACGGCAGGGTCAGCGATACGCAGTATTTT
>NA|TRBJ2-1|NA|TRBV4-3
CASSQESGATYNEQFF
TGCGCCAGCAGCCAAGAGTCGGGAGCGACCTACAATGAGCAGTTCTTC
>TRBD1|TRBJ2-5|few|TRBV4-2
CASSQGGTGAETQYF
TGTGCCAGCAGCCAAGGCGGGACAGGGGCTGAGACCCAGTACTTC
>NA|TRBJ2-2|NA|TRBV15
CATSNLLGGVDTGELFF
TGTGCCACCAGCAACCTTTTAGGGGGTGTAGACACCGGGGAGCTGTTTTTT
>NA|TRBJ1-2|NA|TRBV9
CASSVLPGDTAYGYTF
TGTGCCAGCAGCGTATTACCAGGGGACACCGCCTATGGCTACACCTTC
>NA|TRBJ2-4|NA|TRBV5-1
CASSQGQTIAKNIQYF
TGCGCCAGCAGCCAAGGACAGACTATAGCCAAAAACATTCAGTACTTC
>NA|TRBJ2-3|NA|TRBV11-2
CASSLERDTQYF
TGTGCCAGCAGCTTAGAACGTGATACGCAGTATTTT
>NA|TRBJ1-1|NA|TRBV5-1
CASSLGPGGLNTEAFF
TGCGCCAGCAGCTTAGGGCCCGGGGGGCTGAACACTGAAGCTTTCTTT
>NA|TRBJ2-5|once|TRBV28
CASSLRETQYF
TGTGCCAGCAGTTTAAGAGAGACCCAGTACTTC
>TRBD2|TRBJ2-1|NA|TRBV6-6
CASSYAGALYNEQFF
TGTGCCAGCAGTTACGCGGGAGCCCTATACAATGAGCAGTTCTTC
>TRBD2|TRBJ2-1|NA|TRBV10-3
CAISVKLAGGGGNEQFF
TGTGCCATCAGTGTTAAACTAGCGGGAGGAGGTGGCAATGAGCAGTTCTTC
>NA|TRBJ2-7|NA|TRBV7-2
CASNIDRGGGEQYF
TGTGCCAGCAACATTGACAGGGGAGGGGGCGAGCAGTACTTC
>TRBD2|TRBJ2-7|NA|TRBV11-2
CASSPRGLAGGLYEQYF
TGTGCCAGCAGCCCGAGGGGACTAGCGGGAGGGTTGTACGAGCAGTACTTC